Listed below are T cell receptor beta chains from one sample, sequenced in a study of long-term antiretroviral therapy in people with HIV. Sequencing used immunoSEQ multiplex PCR; TCRdb keeps in-frame clones, though not all of them. Of roughly 30,000 clones in the sample, approximately 93% were seen once. The sample in question was unsorted PBMCs, obtained about 6.7 years after starting antiretroviral therapy. Receptors were obtained from a middle-aged woman with HIV. Each CDR3 is given with its conserved first and last residue. The order of the fields is V gene, J gene, D gene, clone size, CDR3 protein, CDR3 DNA. The D gene is left open where the match is weak. Size is omitted from some rows. Given values are once, few, many or a class for expanded clones.

v_gene: TRBV13
j_gene: TRBJ2-2
d_gene: TRBD1
abundance: NA
CDR3aa: CASSARTGGDTGELFF
CDR3nt: TGTGCCAGCAGCGCCCGGACAGGGGGAGACACCGGGGAGCTGTTTTTT

v_gene: TRBV6-6
j_gene: TRBJ1-2
d_gene: NA
abundance: NA
CDR3aa: CASTPEVQSYGYTF
CDR3nt: TGTGCCAGCACCCCCGAGGTACAGAGCTATGGCTACACCTTC

v_gene: TRBV4-3
j_gene: TRBJ1-1
d_gene: TRBD1
abundance: NA
CDR3aa: CASSQDPRDRGLDTEAFF
CDR3nt: TGCGCCAGCAGCCAAGATCCAAGGGACAGGGGTTTGGACACTGAAGCTTTCTTT

v_gene: TRBV7-9
j_gene: TRBJ1-4
d_gene: TRBD1
abundance: NA
CDR3aa: CASSPRGEKLFF
CDR3nt: TGTGCCAGCAGCCCCAGGGGGGAAAAACTGTTTTTT

v_gene: TRBV7-9
j_gene: TRBJ1-4
d_gene: NA
abundance: NA
CDR3aa: CASSLAGMDEKLFF
CDR3nt: TGTGCCAGCAGCCTGGCAGGGATGGACGAAAAACTGTTTTTT

v_gene: TRBV30
j_gene: TRBJ1-2
d_gene: TRBD1
abundance: NA
CDR3aa: CAWSVPGQALVNYGYTF
CDR3nt: TGTGCCTGGAGTGTACCGGGACAGGCGCTTGTTAACTATGGCTACACCTTC

v_gene: TRBV4-1
j_gene: TRBJ2-7
d_gene: TRBD1
abundance: once
CDR3aa: CASSRQGESSYEQYF
CDR3nt: TGCGCCAGCAGCCGCCAGGGGGAAAGCTCCTACGAGCAGTACTTC

v_gene: TRBV27
j_gene: TRBJ2-7
d_gene: NA
abundance: NA
CDR3aa: CASSLTPPGYEQYF
CDR3nt: TGTGCCAGCAGTTTAACCCCCCCGGGGTACGAGCAGTACTTC

v_gene: TRBV19
j_gene: TRBJ1-1
d_gene: NA
abundance: NA
CDR3aa: CASRTARPNTEAFF
CDR3nt: TGTGCCAGTAGGACAGCGAGGCCTAACACTGAAGCTTTCTTT

v_gene: TRBV29-1
j_gene: TRBJ2-3
d_gene: NA
abundance: NA
CDR3aa: CSQNRGDTQYF
CDR3nt: TGCAGCCAGAATAGAGGAGATACGCAGTATTTT

v_gene: TRBV7-2
j_gene: TRBJ2-7
d_gene: TRBD1
abundance: NA
CDR3aa: CASSLARQGYYEQYF
CDR3nt: TGTGCCAGCAGCTTAGCCCGACAGGGTTACTACGAGCAGTACTTC

v_gene: TRBV9
j_gene: TRBJ1-1
d_gene: NA
abundance: NA
CDR3aa: CASSVGGDNTEAFF
CDR3nt: TGTGCCAGCAGCGTAGGAGGGGACAACACTGAAGCTTTCTTT

v_gene: TRBV30
j_gene: TRBJ1-5
d_gene: TRBD1
abundance: NA
CDR3aa: CAWSAGQGARQPQHF
CDR3nt: TGTGCCTGGAGTGCAGGGCAGGGGGCTCGTCAGCCCCAGCATTTT

v_gene: TRBV27
j_gene: TRBJ2-7
d_gene: TRBD2
abundance: NA
CDR3aa: CASSYGGAYEQYF
CDR3nt: TGTGCCAGCAGTTACGGGGGGGCCTACGAGCAGTACTTC

v_gene: TRBV7-2
j_gene: TRBJ1-2
d_gene: NA
abundance: NA
CDR3aa: CASSLPSSSHGYTF
CDR3nt: TGTGCCAGCAGCTTACCAAGTTCCTCCCATGGCTACACCTTC

v_gene: TRBV10-3
j_gene: TRBJ1-1
d_gene: TRBD1
abundance: NA
CDR3aa: CAISEPGTVNTEAFF
CDR3nt: TGTGCCATCAGTGAGCCCGGGACAGTGAATACTGAAGCTTTCTTT

v_gene: TRBV30
j_gene: TRBJ1-6
d_gene: NA
abundance: NA
CDR3aa: CAWSVEGALHF
CDR3nt: TGTGCCTGGAGTGTAGAAGGGGCCCTCCACTTT

v_gene: TRBV29-1
j_gene: TRBJ2-2
d_gene: NA
abundance: NA
CDR3aa: CSVTRDSGELFF
CDR3nt: TGCAGCGTCACAAGGGATTCCGGGGAGCTGTTTTTT

v_gene: TRBV6-5
j_gene: TRBJ1-6
d_gene: NA
abundance: NA
CDR3aa: CASSYRQTNSPLHF
CDR3nt: TGTGCCAGCAGTTATAGACAGACCAATTCACCCCTCCACTTT

v_gene: TRBV9
j_gene: TRBJ1-2
d_gene: TRBD1
abundance: once
CDR3aa: CASTGEGSNYGYTF
CDR3nt: TGTGCCTCCACAGGGGAGGGGTCTAACTATGGCTACACCTTC

v_gene: TRBV5-5
j_gene: TRBJ1-5
d_gene: NA
abundance: once
CDR3aa: CASSLEDGQPQHF
CDR3nt: TGTGCCAGCAGCTTGGAAGACGGTCAGCCCCAGCATTTT

v_gene: TRBV2
j_gene: TRBJ2-7
d_gene: TRBD1
abundance: NA
CDR3aa: CASSDLTGGFYEQYF
CDR3nt: TGTGCCAGCAGTGACCTGACAGGGGGATTCTACGAGCAGTACTTC

v_gene: TRBV27
j_gene: TRBJ2-1
d_gene: NA
abundance: NA
CDR3aa: CASTQASGEQFF
CDR3nt: TGTGCCAGCACCCAGGCCTCGGGTGAGCAGTTCTTC

v_gene: TRBV5-1
j_gene: TRBJ1-2
d_gene: TRBD1
abundance: NA
CDR3aa: CASSLEGAYGYTF
CDR3nt: TGCGCCAGCAGCTTGGAGGGGGCGTATGGCTACACCTTC

v_gene: TRBV27
j_gene: TRBJ1-1
d_gene: NA
abundance: NA
CDR3aa: CASSFGAGAEAFF
CDR3nt: TGTGCCAGCAGTTTTGGGGCCGGGGCTGAAGCTTTCTTT

v_gene: TRBV6-6
j_gene: TRBJ2-7
d_gene: NA
abundance: NA
CDR3aa: CASSYGGNRHEQYF
CDR3nt: TGTGCCAGCAGTTACGGGGGGAATCGCCACGAGCAGTACTTC

v_gene: TRBV6-5
j_gene: TRBJ2-2
d_gene: NA
abundance: once
CDR3aa: CASSSTLSGELFF
CDR3nt: TGTGCCAGCAGTTCTACACTCAGCGGGGAGCTGTTTTTT

v_gene: TRBV7-9
j_gene: TRBJ1-1
d_gene: NA
abundance: NA
CDR3aa: CASRPQDLAGKEAFF
CDR3nt: TGTGCCAGCAGACCACAAGATCTCGCCGGGAAAGAAGCTTTCTTT

v_gene: TRBV10-2
j_gene: TRBJ2-1
d_gene: TRBD2
abundance: NA
CDR3aa: CASRASGPYNEQFF
CDR3nt: TGCGCCAGCAGGGCTAGCGGGCCTTACAATGAGCAGTTCTTC

v_gene: TRBV30
j_gene: TRBJ1-2
d_gene: NA
abundance: NA
CDR3aa: CAWAGQNYGYTF
CDR3nt: TGTGCCTGGGCCGGACAGAACTATGGCTACACCTTC

v_gene: TRBV20-1
j_gene: TRBJ1-2
d_gene: NA
abundance: NA
CDR3aa: CSASGDPGYTF
CDR3nt: TGCAGTGCTAGCGGGGATCCGGGCTACACCTTC

v_gene: TRBV9
j_gene: TRBJ2-1
d_gene: TRBD1
abundance: NA
CDR3aa: CASSVRQGNYEQFF
CDR3nt: TGTGCCAGCAGCGTACGACAGGGCAATTATGAGCAGTTCTTC

v_gene: TRBV4-3
j_gene: TRBJ2-2
d_gene: TRBD2
abundance: NA
CDR3aa: CASSQEPSLAANTGELFF
CDR3nt: TGCGCCAGCAGCCAAGAACCTAGCCTAGCGGCGAACACCGGGGAGCTGTTTTTT

v_gene: TRBV5-1
j_gene: TRBJ1-1
d_gene: NA
abundance: NA
CDR3aa: CASSLDPPGGLRGLNTEAFF
CDR3nt: TGCGCCAGCAGCTTGGATCCCCCGGGCGGACTAAGGGGCCTGAACACTGAAGCTTTCTTT

v_gene: TRBV6-5
j_gene: TRBJ2-7
d_gene: TRBD1
abundance: NA
CDR3aa: CASSYHQTGGYEQYF
CDR3nt: TGTGCCAGCAGTTACCACCAGACAGGGGGCTACGAGCAGTACTTC

v_gene: TRBV7-2
j_gene: TRBJ1-1
d_gene: NA
abundance: once
CDR3aa: CASSRGTTREAFF
CDR3nt: TGTGCCAGCAGCCGTGGGACTACACGAGAAGCTTTCTTT

v_gene: TRBV5-1
j_gene: TRBJ1-1
d_gene: NA
abundance: once
CDR3aa: CASRAWGLETEAFF
CDR3nt: TGCGCCAGCAGAGCCTGGGGTTTGGAGACTGAAGCTTTCTTT